These 13 T cell receptor beta chains originate from one sample sequenced in a study of PD-L1 blockade in urothelial cancer. Sequencing used immunoSEQ multiplex PCR; TCRdb keeps in-frame clones, though not all of them. The table lists roughly 87,000 clones, roughly 87% of them singletons, with roughly 5.7% in the top ten. The sample here was PBMCs, taken around atezolizumab (anti-PD-L1) treatment. The receptors here all came from a woman in her 70s with urothelial cancer.

This chain links TRBV27 with TRBJ2-2; D is uncertain. CDR3 length equals 13 residues. Trimming pared 5 bases from V and 2 bases from J, leaving 6 bases between. Germline assignment: CDR1 MNHEY and CDR2 SMNVEV (reference sequence). The CDR3 DNA reads TGTGCCAGCAGTCCCACTAACACCGGGGAGCTGTTTTTT. Translation: CASSPTNTGELFF.

The J gene is TRBJ1-5, the V gene TRBV7-9; possible D gene TRBD1, 5 bases. Trimming pared 1 base from V and 11 bases from J, leaving 12 bases between. Germline CDR1 is SEHNR and CDR2 is FQNEAQ (reference sequence). The CDR3 totals 13 residues. The DNA for the CDR3 is TGTGCCAGCAGCTTAGTTGGCGGGGCGGCCCAGCATTTT. Translated, it gives CASSLVGGAAQHF.

The chain links TRBV7-6 to TRBJ1-4, with 11 positions matching TRBD1. Germline V gene data show CDR1 as SGHVS and CDR2 as FNYEAQ. CDR3 size: 16 residues. After removal of 2 bases from V and 8 bases from J, the junction contained 7 bases not matched to a gene. For the CDR3, the DNA is TGTGCCAGCAGCTTATTGGGGACAGGGGGTTTGGAAAAACTGTTTTTT. This sequence encodes CASSLLGTGGLEKLFF.

The V gene is TRBV7-9, the J gene TRBJ2-1; D unresolved. This CDR3 is 17 amino acids long. Trimming cost V 1 base and J 0 bases, with 13 bases left between them. Germline V gives CDR1 SEHNR, CDR2 FQNEAQ (reference sequence). The CDR3 nucleotides are TGTGCCAGCAGCTTAGGGTTTGAGGCGAGCTCCTACAATGAGCAGTTCTTC. It translates to CASSLGFEASSYNEQFF.

The chain links TRBV6-1 to TRBJ2-1, with 11 bases identical to TRBD2. The CDR3 has 18 amino acids. CDR1 and CDR2 from the germline V gene are MNHNS and SASEGT. V was pared by 2 bases and J by 2 bases, with 8 bases of the junction left unmatched. CDR3 protein: CASSESPPLAGAYNEQFF. The CDR3 nucleotides are TGTGCCAGCAGTGAATCACCCCCACTAGCGGGGGCCTACAATGAGCAGTTCTTC.

The chain uses TRBV5-4 and TRBJ1-1; D ambiguous. Per germline, CDR1 SGHNT and CDR2 YYREEE (reference sequence). The CDR3 runs to 12 residues. Deletions cut 7 bases from V and 1 base from J, with 8 bases between. CDR3 sequence reads: CASGSGNTEAFF. The DNA for the CDR3 is TGTGCCAGCGGCTCAGGGAACACTGAAGCTTTCTTT. Complete variable domain (other parts from reference TRBV5-4 and TRBJ1-1): ETGVTQSPTHLIKTRGQQVTLRCSSQSGHNTVSWYQQALGQGPQFIFQYYREEENGRGNFPPRFSGLQFPNYSSELNVNALELDDSALYLCASGSGNTEAFFGQGTRLTVV.

The V call is TRBV18, the J call TRBJ2-2, with D perhaps matching TRBD2 (6 bases). In germline, CDR1 is KGHSH, CDR2 LQKENI. The CDR3 contains 16 residues. V shed 2 bases and J shed 4 bases, with 14 bases lying between them. The CDR3 region is CASSPTGEVSTGELFF. In nucleotides, the CDR3 is TGTGCCAGCTCACCAACGGGAGAGGTGTCCACCGGGGAGCTGTTTTTT.

V gene TRBV5-6 combines with J gene TRBJ2-5; 8 bases align to TRBD1. The CDR3 has 16 amino acids. The V gene's germline CDR1 is SGHDT and CDR2 YYEEEE. The V gene end was trimmed by 4 bases and the J gene end by 5 bases; junction bases not matched to a gene: 13. CDR3: CASSKDRVMGRETQYF. CDR3 coding DNA: TGTGCCAGCAGCAAGGACAGGGTGATGGGTCGGGAGACCCAGTACTTC.

The chain has TRBV11-2 and TRBJ2-5, with 9 positions matching TRBD2. This CDR3 is built from 16 residues. Germline CDR1 and CDR2: SGHAT and FQNNGV. After removal of 3 bases from V and 7 bases from J, the junction contained 12 bases not matched to a gene. CDR3 DNA sequence: TGTGCCAGCAGCTTTTTGAGCGGGGGGCTTCATGGGACCCAGTACTTC. This codes for CASSFLSGGLHGTQYF. The variable domain in full, with the rest retrieved from reference TRBV11-2 and TRBJ2-5, is EAGVAQSPRYKIIEKRQSVAFWCNPISGHATLYWYQQILGQGPKLLIQFQNNGVVDDSQLPKDRFSAERLKGVDSTLKIQPAKLEDSAVYLCASSFLSGGLHGTQYFGPGTRLLVL.

The chain carries TRBV4-2 and TRBJ2-3; 7 positions agree with TRBD2. This CDR3 has 18 residues. Per the germline V gene, CDR1 is LGHNA and CDR2 is YNFKEQ. Unmatched junction bases numbered 15, after V lost 0 bases and J lost 6 bases. The CDR3 nucleotides read TGTGCCAGCAGCCAAGATCCCCCGGCTAGCGGCGGCTCCGATACGCAGTATTTT. Translated: CASSQDPPASGGSDTQYF.

J is TRBJ2-6 and V is TRBV10-3, with D perhaps matching TRBD1 (6 bases). Trimming stripped 5 bases from V and 0 bases from J, with 14 bases between. CDR3 length equals 17 residues. Per germline, CDR1 ENHRY and CDR2 SYGVKD. The CDR3 protein is CAISRTGQPSGANVLTF. CDR3 nucleotide sequence: TGTGCCATCAGTCGGACTGGACAGCCCTCTGGGGCCAACGTCCTGACTTTC.

This clone appeared once. This chain joins TRBV2 and TRBJ1-1; D unclear. From germline, CDR1 is SNHLY and CDR2 FYNNEI. The CDR3 loop spans 14 amino acids. V gave up 5 bases and J gave up 3 bases, with 13 bases separating them. CDR3: CASSPGDGHTEAFF. The CDR3 region has the DNA TGTGCCAGCAGTCCCGGGGATGGCCACACTGAAGCTTTCTTT.

The chain is built from TRBV10-3 and TRBJ2-2; 9 bases agree with TRBD2. V shed 1 base and J 0 bases; nucleotides not matched to a gene: 6. CDR1 is ENHRY, CDR2 SYGVKD, per germline. The CDR3 consists of 18 residues. Written as DNA, the CDR3 is TGTGCCATCAGTGAGTTTGTAGCGGGAGACGCGAACACCGGGGAGCTGTTTTTT. This encodes CAISEFVAGDANTGELFF.